These 10 T cell receptor beta chains were sequenced from one sample in a study of blood T cell repertoires in COVID-19. Profiling relied on immunoSEQ multiplex PCR, and the TCRdb table lists in-frame clones only, not all of them. The sample carries over 200,000 clones, under 90% recorded once. What was sequenced was PBMCs or T cells enriched from blood (not recorded which). The receptor source for this set is a man aged 55 to 70 who had recovered from COVID-19.

V is TRBV5-1 and J is TRBJ1-2; 7 bases are shared with TRBD1. The CDR3 runs to 16 residues. Per the germline V gene, CDR1 is SGHRS and CDR2 is YFSETQ. V lost 4 bases, J lost 1 base, and 10 bases stayed unmatched. In nucleotides, the CDR3 is TGCGCCAGCAGCCTAACCTTGACAGGGAATAACTATGGCTACACCTTC. This translates into CASSLTLTGNNYGYTF.

CDR3 nucleotides: TGTGCCAGCAGCCAAGCCTGGACTGGGCCCCCCGGTGAGCAGTTCTTC. Amino acid sequence: CASSQAWTGPPGEQFF. This chain uses TRBV14 with TRBJ2-1, with D maybe TRBD2 (5 bases). V was shortened by 1 base and J by 9 bases, with 19 bases between the two germline ends. From germline, CDR1 is SGHDN and CDR2 FVKESK. CDR3 length: 16 amino acids.

The gene calls are TRBV2 and TRBJ2-5; possibly TRBD1 for D (5 bases). The germline CDR1 and CDR2 sequences are SNHLY and FYNNEI. This CDR3 is built from 9 residues. The CDR3 sequence: CASGETQYF. The CDR3 coding sequence is TGTGCGTCAGGGGAGACCCAGTACTTC.

The chain carries TRBV5-6 and TRBJ2-3; D gene uncertain. The CDR3 runs 14 residues. Germline loops: CDR1 SGHDT, CDR2 YYEEEE. The V end was cut by 4 bases, the J end by 3 bases, with 12 bases between. CDR3 in DNA: TGTGCCAGCAGCATCCAGGTTATTACAGATACGCAGTATTTT. Encoded protein: CASSIQVITDTQYF.

This chain uses TRBV12-3 or TRBV12-4 with TRBJ1-1, with D possibly TRBD1 on 6 matching bases. This CDR3 is built from 12 residues. The V gene lost 2 bases and the J gene lost 8 bases, with 9 bases spanning the gap. Here the CDR3 DNA reads TGTGCCAGCAGTTTAATGCAGGGGGAAGCTTTCTTT. This sequence encodes CASSLMQGEAFF.

CDR3 amino acids: CAWSVRREQYF. As DNA, the CDR3 is TGTGCCTGGAGTGTACGGCGGGAGCAGTACTTC. The chain uses TRBV30 and TRBJ2-7; unclear D gene. The germline V and J ends were trimmed by 0 bases and 7 bases, with 7 bases remaining between them. This CDR3 is 11 amino acids long. Germline V gene sequence: CDR1 GTSNPN, CDR2 SVGIG (reference sequence). Full variable domain (remainder filled in from reference TRBV30 and TRBJ2-7): SQTIHQWPATLVQPVGSPLSLECTVEGTSNPNLYWYRQAAGRGLQLLFYSVGIGQISSEVPQNLSASRPQDRQFILSSKKLLLSDSGFYLCAWSVRREQYFGPGTRLTVT.

This clone was observed at least ten times. This sequence joins TRBV6-5 and TRBJ1-6, with 8 bases that match TRBD1. V shed 7 bases and J 9 bases; nucleotides not matched to a gene: 11. Germline V gene lookup returns CDR1 MNHEY and CDR2 SVGAGI. The CDR3 length is 15 residues. The CDR3 sequence is CASTPRQGASSPLHF. The DNA of the CDR3 is TGTGCCAGCACCCCCCGGCAGGGGGCTTCTTCACCCCTCCACTTT.

The genes are TRBV18 and TRBJ1-6, with 9 nucleotides matching TRBD1. The germline V gene encodes CDR1 KGHSH and CDR2 LQKENI. V was pared by 3 bases and J by 9 bases, with 6 bases of the junction left unmatched. This CDR3 has 15 amino acids. In DNA, the CDR3 is TGTGCCAGCTCACCGGGGACAGGGAAGGGTTCACCCCTCCACTTT. It encodes CASSPGTGKGSPLHF.

V is TRBV18 and J is TRBJ2-1, with 10 bases that match TRBD2. The CDR3 spans 15 residues. Germline V gene lookup returns CDR1 KGHSH and CDR2 LQKENI. With 7 bases clipped from V and 5 bases from J, the junction kept 8 bases outside the gene matches. The CDR3 here is CASYQAGGPNNEQFF. CDR3 DNA: TGTGCCAGCTACCAAGCGGGGGGGCCGAACAATGAGCAGTTCTTC.

The CDR3: CASSKKDTGDRKNQPQHF. The CDR3 coding sequence is TGTGCCAGCAGCAAAAAGGATACAGGGGATCGGAAAAATCAGCCCCAGCATTTT. This sequence joins TRBV21-1 and TRBJ1-5; the table's TRBD1 call for D was not verified on the DNA. TRBV21-1 is an annotated pseudogene. The CDR3 length is 18 residues.